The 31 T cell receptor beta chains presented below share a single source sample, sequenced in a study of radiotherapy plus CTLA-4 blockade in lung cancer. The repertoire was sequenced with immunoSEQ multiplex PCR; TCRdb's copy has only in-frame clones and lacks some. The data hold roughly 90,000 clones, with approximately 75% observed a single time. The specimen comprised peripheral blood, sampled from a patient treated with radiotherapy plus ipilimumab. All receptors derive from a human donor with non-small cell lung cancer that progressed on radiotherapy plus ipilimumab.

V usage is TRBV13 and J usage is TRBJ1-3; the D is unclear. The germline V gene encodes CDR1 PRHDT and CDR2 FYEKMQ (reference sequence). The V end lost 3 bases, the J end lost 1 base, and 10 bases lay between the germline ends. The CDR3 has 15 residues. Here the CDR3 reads CASSFGSRSGNTIYF. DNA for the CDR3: TGTGCCAGCAGCTTCGGTTCGCGGTCTGGAAACACCATATATTTT.

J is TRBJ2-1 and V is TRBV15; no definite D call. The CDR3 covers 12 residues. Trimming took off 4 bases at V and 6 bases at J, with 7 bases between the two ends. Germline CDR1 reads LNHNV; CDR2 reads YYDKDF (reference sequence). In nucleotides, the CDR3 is TGTGCCACCAGCACGGGCTCCAATGAGCAGTTCTTC. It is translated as CATSTGSNEQFF.

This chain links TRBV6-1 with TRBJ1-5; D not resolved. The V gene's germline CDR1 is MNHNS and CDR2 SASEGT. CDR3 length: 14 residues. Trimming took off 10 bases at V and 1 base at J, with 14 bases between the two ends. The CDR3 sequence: CATSEAQSNQPQHF. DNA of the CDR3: TGTGCCACCTCCGAGGCGCAAAGCAATCAGCCCCAGCATTTT.

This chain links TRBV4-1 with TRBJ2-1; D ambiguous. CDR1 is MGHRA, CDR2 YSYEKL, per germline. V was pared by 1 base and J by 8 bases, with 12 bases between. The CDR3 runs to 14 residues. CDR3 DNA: TGCGCCAGCAGCCAAGTCCTTTTTAATGATGAGCAGTTCTTC. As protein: CASSQVLFNDEQFF.

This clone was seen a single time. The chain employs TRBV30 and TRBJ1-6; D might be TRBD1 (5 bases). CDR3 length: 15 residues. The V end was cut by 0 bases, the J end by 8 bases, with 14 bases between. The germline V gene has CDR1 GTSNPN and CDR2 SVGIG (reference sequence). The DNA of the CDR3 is TGTGCCTGGAGTGTTGGCGGGGGTGTCGATTCACCCCTCCACTTT. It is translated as CAWSVGGGVDSPLHF.

The CDR3 DNA sequence: TGTGCCAGCAGCGAGGTATCCGGTGAGCAGTTCTTC. Protein sequence: CASSEVSGEQFF. The J gene is TRBJ2-1, the V gene TRBV13; D unclear. This CDR3 is 12 amino acids long. V lost 5 bases to trimming and J lost 9 bases, with 11 bases between them. CDR1 and CDR2 from the germline V gene are PRHDT and FYEKMQ (reference sequence).

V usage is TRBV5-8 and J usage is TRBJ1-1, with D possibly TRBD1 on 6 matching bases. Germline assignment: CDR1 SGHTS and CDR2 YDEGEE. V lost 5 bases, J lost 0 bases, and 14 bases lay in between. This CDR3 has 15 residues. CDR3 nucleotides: TGTGCCAGCAGGCGGGGGGCCGTCATGAACACTGAAGCTTTCTTT. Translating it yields CASRRGAVMNTEAFF.

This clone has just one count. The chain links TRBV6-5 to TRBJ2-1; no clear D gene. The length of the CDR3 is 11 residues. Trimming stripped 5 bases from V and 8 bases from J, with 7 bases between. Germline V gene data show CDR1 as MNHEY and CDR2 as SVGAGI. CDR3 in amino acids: CASSLLYEQFF. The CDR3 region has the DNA TGTGCCAGCAGTCTACTTTATGAGCAGTTCTTC.

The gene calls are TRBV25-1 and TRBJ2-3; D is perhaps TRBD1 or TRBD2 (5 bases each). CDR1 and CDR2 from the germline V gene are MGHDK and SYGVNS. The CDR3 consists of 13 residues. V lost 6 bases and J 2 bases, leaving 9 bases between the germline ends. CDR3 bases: TGTGCCAGCAGGGGGGTTAACACAGATACGCAGTATTTT. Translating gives CASRGVNTDTQYF.

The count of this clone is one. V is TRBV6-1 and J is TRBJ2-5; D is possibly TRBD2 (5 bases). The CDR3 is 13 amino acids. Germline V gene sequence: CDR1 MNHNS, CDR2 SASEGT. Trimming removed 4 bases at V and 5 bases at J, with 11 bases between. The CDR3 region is CASSVRARETQYF. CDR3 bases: TGTGCCAGCAGTGTGAGGGCGCGGGAGACCCAGTACTTC.

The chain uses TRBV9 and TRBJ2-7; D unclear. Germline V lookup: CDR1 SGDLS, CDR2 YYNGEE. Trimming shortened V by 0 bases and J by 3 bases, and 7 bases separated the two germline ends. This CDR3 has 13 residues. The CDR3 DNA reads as TGTGCCAGCAGCGTAGACGGATTCTACGAGCAGTACTTC. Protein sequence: CASSVDGFYEQYF.

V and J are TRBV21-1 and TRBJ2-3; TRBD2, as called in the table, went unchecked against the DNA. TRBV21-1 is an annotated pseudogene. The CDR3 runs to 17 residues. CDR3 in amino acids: CASSKVFSGGDTDTQYF. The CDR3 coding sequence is TGTGCCAGCAGCAAAGTCTTTAGCGGGGGGGACACAGATACGCAGTATTTT.

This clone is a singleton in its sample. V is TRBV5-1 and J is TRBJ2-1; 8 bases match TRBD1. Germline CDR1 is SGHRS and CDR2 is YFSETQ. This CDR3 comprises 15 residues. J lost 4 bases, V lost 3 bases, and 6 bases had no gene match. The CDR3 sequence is CASSSQGAQYNEQFF. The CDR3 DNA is TGCGCCAGCAGCTCTCAGGGGGCGCAGTACAATGAGCAGTTCTTC.

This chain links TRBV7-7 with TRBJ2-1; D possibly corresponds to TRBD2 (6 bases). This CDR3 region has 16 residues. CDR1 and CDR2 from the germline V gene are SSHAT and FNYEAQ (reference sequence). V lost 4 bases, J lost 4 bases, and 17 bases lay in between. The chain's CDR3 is CASSSSPGTDYNEQFF. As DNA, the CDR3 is TGTGCCAGCAGCTCCTCGCCCGGGACTGATTACAATGAGCAGTTCTTC.

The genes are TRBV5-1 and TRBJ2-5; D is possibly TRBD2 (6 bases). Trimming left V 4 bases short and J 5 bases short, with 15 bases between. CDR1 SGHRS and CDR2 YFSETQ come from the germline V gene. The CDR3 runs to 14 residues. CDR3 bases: TGCGCCAGCAGCACGGGACTCTTTAGGGAGACCCAGTACTTC. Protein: CASSTGLFRETQYF.

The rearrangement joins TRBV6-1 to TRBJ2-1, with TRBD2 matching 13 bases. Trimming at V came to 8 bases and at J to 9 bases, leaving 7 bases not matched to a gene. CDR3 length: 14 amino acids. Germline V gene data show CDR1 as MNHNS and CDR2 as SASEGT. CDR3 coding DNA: TGTGCCAGCGGAGGACTAGCGGGAGTCGCTGAGCAGTTCTTC. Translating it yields CASGGLAGVAEQFF.

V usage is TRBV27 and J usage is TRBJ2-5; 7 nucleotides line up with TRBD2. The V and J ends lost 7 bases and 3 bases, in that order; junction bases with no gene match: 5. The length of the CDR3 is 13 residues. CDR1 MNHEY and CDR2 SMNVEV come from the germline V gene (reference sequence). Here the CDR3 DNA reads TGTGCCAGCAACGGACTAGGCGAAGAGACCCAGTACTTC. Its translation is CASNGLGEETQYF.

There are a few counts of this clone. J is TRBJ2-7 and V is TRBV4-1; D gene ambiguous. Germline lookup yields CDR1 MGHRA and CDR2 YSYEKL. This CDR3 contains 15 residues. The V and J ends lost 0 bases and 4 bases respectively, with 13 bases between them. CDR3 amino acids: CASSQEVGTTYEQYF. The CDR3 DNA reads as TGCGCCAGCAGCCAAGAGGTGGGAACCACTTACGAGCAGTACTTC.

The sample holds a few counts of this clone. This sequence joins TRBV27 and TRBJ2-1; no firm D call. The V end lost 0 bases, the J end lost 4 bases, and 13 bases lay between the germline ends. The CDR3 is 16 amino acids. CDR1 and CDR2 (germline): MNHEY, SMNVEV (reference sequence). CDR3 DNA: TGTGCCAGCAGTTTATCCACAGTGTTTATATACAATGAGCAGTTCTTC. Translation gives CASSLSTVFIYNEQFF.

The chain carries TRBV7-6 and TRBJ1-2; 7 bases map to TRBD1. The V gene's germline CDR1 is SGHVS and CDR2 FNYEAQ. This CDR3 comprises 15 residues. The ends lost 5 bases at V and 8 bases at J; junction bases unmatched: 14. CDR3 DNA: TGTGCCAGCAGCGCCAGCGGAGGGGACAGCGCCGGCTACACCTTC. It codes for CASSASGGDSAGYTF.

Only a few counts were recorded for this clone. CDR3 region: CASSRGPEAEAFF. In nucleotides, the CDR3 is TGTGCCAGCAGCAGGGGCCCTGAGGCTGAAGCTTTCTTT. This sequence joins TRBV27 and TRBJ1-1; D may be TRBD1 (6 bases). The CDR3 has 13 amino acids. The V and J ends lost 6 bases and 6 bases respectively, with 14 bases between them. Germline V lookup: CDR1 MNHEY, CDR2 SMNVEV (reference sequence).

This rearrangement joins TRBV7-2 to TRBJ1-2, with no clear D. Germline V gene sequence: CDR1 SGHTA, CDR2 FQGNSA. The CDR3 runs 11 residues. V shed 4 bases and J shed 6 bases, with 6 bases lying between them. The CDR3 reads CASSYGDGYTF. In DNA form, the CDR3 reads TGTGCCAGCAGCTATGGAGATGGCTACACCTTC.

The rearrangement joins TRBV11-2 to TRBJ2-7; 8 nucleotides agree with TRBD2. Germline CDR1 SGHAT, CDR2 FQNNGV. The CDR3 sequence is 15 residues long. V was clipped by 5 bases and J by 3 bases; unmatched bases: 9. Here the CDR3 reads CASSPALGLVYEQYF. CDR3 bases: TGTGCCAGCAGCCCAGCCCTGGGACTAGTCTACGAGCAGTACTTC. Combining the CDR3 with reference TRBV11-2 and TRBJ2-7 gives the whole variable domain EAGVAQSPRYKIIEKRQSVAFWCNPISGHATLYWYQQILGQGPKLLIQFQNNGVVDDSQLPKDRFSAERLKGVDSTLKIQPAKLEDSAVYLCASSPALGLVYEQYFGPGTRLTVT.

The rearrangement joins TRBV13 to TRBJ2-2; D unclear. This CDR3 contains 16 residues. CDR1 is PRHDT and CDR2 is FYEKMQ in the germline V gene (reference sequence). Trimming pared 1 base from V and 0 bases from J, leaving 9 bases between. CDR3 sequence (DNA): TGTGCCAGCAGCTTAGTAGAAGGCGCGAACACCGGGGAGCTGTTTTTT. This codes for CASSLVEGANTGELFF. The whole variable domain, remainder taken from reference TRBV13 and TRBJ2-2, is AAGVIQSPRHLIKEKRETATLKCYPIPRHDTVYWYQQGPGQDPQFLISFYEKMQSDKGSIPDRFSAQQFSDYHSELNMSSLELGDSALYFCASSLVEGANTGELFFGEGSRLTVL.

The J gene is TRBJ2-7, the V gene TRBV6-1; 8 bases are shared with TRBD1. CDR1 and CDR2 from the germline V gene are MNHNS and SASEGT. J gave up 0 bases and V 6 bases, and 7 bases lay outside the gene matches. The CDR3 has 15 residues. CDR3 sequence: CASSRQGPRSYEQYF. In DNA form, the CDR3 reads TGTGCCAGCAGCCGACAGGGGCCCCGCTCCTACGAGCAGTACTTC.

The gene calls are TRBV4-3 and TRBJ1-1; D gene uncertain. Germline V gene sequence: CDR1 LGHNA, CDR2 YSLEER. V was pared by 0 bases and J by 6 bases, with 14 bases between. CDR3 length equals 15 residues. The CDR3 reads CASSQDVRVAAEAFF. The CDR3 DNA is TGCGCCAGCAGCCAAGATGTGAGGGTGGCGGCTGAAGCTTTCTTT.

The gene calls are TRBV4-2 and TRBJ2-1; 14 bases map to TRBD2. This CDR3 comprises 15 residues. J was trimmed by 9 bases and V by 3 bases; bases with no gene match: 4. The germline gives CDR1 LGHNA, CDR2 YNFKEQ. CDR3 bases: TGTGCCAGCAGCCAGGCCGGGACTAGCGGGGGTGAGCAGTTCTTC. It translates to CASSQAGTSGGEQFF.

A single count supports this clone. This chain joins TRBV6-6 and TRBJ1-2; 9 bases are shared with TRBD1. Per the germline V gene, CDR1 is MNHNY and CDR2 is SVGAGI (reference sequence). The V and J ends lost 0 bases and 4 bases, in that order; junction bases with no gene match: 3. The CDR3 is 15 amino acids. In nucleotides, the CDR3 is TGTGCCAGCAGTTACTCAGACAGGGGGACCTATGGCTACACCTTC. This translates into CASSYSDRGTYGYTF.

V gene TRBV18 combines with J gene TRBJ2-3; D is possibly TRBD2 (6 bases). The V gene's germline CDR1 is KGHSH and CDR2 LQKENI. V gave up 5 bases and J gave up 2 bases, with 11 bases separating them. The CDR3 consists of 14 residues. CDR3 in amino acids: CASSTGLSTDTQYF. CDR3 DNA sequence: TGTGCCAGCTCAACGGGACTTTCCACAGATACGCAGTATTTT. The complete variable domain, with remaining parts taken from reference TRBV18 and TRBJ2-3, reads NAGVMQNPRHLVRRRGQEARLRCSPMKGHSHVYWYRQLPEEGLKFMVYLQKENIIDESGMPKERFSAEFPKEGPSILRIQQVVRGDSAAYFCASSTGLSTDTQYFGPGTRLTVL.

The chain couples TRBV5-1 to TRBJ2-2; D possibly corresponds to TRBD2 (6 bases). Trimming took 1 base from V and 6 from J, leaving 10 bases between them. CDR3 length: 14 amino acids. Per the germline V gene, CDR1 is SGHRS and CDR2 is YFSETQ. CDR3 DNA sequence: TGCGCCAGCAGCTTGATGGGGGAGGCCGGGGAGCTGTTTTTT. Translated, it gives CASSLMGEAGELFF.

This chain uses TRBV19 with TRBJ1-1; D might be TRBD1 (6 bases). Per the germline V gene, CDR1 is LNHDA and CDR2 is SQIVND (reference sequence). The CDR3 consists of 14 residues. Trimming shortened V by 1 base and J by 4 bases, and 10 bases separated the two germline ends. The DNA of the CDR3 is TGTGCCAGTAGTATAGGACAGGAGGGCACTGAAGCTTTCTTT. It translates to CASSIGQEGTEAFF.